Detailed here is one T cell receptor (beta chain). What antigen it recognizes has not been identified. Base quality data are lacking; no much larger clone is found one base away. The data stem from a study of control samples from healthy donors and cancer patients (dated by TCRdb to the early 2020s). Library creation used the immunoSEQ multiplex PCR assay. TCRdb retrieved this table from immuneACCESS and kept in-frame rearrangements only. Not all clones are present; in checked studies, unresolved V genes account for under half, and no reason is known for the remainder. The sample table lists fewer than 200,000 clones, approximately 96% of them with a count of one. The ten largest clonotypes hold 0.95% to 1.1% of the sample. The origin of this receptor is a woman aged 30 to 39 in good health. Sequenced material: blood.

The sequenced DNA: TGTGCCAGCTGTCGGGGGAACACCGGGGAGCTGTTTTTT. Its translation reads: CASCRGNTGELFF. Here the chain combines TRBV18 and TRBJ2-2; TRBD2 is a possible D gene, resting on 5 matching bases. Its CDR3 holds 13 amino acids, cysteine through phenylalanine. Of the read, only the CDR3 DNA is kept; its 39 bases are in frame from base 1. Trimming removed 7 bases from V and 1 base from J, leaving 7 bases between the germline ends. Via the germline V gene, CDR1 is KGHSH and CDR2 LQKENI.